The 8 T cell receptor beta chains below all came from one sample that was sequenced in a study of CD8 T cells in ankylosing spondylitis (dated by TCRdb to the late 2010s). Study-wide conclusions, independent of this receptor: Blood from ankylosing spondylitis patients appeared to be characterized by a TCR beta motif made up of several highly homologous amino acid variants.

The library was obtained by 5' RACE. Sequencing was performed on an Illumina HiSeq 2500. TCRdb's own reprocessing of the public reads used fastp at Q25 and MiXCR and kept productive beta chains. Each record represents a unique CDR3 protein, reported with the most common genes and DNA among its rows. The sample includes some 450,000 distinct CDR3 sequences, with 15% to 20% observed a single time. Approximately 1% of the sample comes from the top ten. No antigen has been assigned to these receptors. Material for sequencing was blood, either unsorted or a sorted T cell fraction (not recorded which). These receptors were collected from a male donor with ankylosing spondylitis.

This clonotype was observed a few times. The CDR3 DNA follows: TGTGCCAGCAGCAAGGGACTAGCGGGAGGGCCCGGGGAGCTGTTTTTT. This gives the protein CASSKGLAGGPGELFF. The chain couples TRBV7-2 to TRBJ2-2, with 16 bases fitting TRBD2. The ends lost 5 bases at V and 6 bases at J; junction bases unmatched: 3. The CDR3 extends over 16 amino acids. Looked up from germline, CDR1 is SGHTA and CDR2 is FQGNSA.

The rearrangement joins TRBV30 to TRBJ2-1, with D possibly TRBD1 on 6 matching bases. From germline, CDR1 is GTSNPN and CDR2 SVGIG (reference sequence). V lost 0 bases to trimming and J lost 5 bases, with 8 bases between them. This CDR3 spans 13 amino acids. CDR3 DNA: TGTGCCTGGAGTGTGGGGACAAACAATGAGCAGTTCTTC. It codes for CAWSVGTNNEQFF.

V gene TRBV2 combines with J gene TRBJ1-6; D might be TRBD1 (5 bases). The V gene lost 3 bases and the J gene lost 6 bases, with 15 bases spanning the gap. The CDR3 has 16 residues. Germline values: CDR1 SNHLY, CDR2 FYNNEI. CDR3 nucleotides: TGTGCCAGCAGTGATCCGGAGGGGAGACTTAATTCACCCCTCCACTTT. This encodes CASSDPEGRLNSPLHF.

This clonotype occurred a few times. The chain recombines TRBV7-9 with TRBJ1-4; tentative D call: TRBD1 (5 bases). Germline CDR1 SEHNR, CDR2 FQNEAQ (reference sequence). The CDR3 spans 14 residues. Trimming shortened V by 1 base and J by 8 bases, and 11 bases separated the two germline ends. CDR3 sequence (DNA): TGTGCCAGCAGCTTAGGGGACCTGGGGGAAAAACTGTTTTTT. Its protein product is CASSLGDLGEKLFF. The full variable domain, rest sourced from reference TRBV7-9 and TRBJ1-4, is DTGVSQNPRHKITKRGQNVTFRCDPISEHNRLYWYRQTLGQGPEFLTYFQNEAQLEKSRLLSDRFSAERPKGSFSTLEIQRTEQGDSAMYLCASSLGDLGEKLFFGSGTQLSVL.

This chain connects TRBV20-1 to TRBJ1-2, with unresolved D. The CDR3 spans 13 residues. Trimming took 3 bases from V and 2 from J, leaving 10 bases between them. Germline V CDR1 and CDR2: DFQATT, SNEGSKA (reference sequence). The CDR3 sequence is CSASLANNYGYTF. The CDR3 DNA sequence: TGCAGTGCTAGTTTAGCAAACAACTATGGCTACACCTTC.

This clonotype was seen a few times. The V and J genes are TRBV12-3 or TRBV12-4 and TRBJ1-1, with 7 bases identical to TRBD1. J gave up 1 base and V 6 bases, and 8 bases lay outside the gene matches. There are 15 residues in the CDR3. This CDR3 reads CASSPQGGGNTEAFF. In nucleotides, the CDR3 is TGTGCCAGCAGCCCTCAGGGGGGGGGGAACACTGAAGCTTTCTTT.

This clonotype was recorded only once. Germline is not matched at one junction end, which may reflect a read error. The genes are TRBV6-2 or TRBV6-3 and TRBJ2-3; maybe TRBD1 (6 bases). Germline CDR1 and CDR2: MNHEY and SVGEGT. This CDR3 comprises 15 residues. The CDR3 loop reads CACRLGALQTDTQYF. CDR3 nucleotides: TGTGCCTGCAGACTGGGGGCCCTGCAGACAGATACGCAGTATTTT.

V usage is TRBV11-2 and J usage is TRBJ1-1; D not resolved. CDR3 size: 14 residues. Per germline, CDR1 SGHAT and CDR2 FQNNGV. Trimming pared 5 bases from V and 1 base from J, leaving 11 bases between. In nucleotides, the CDR3 is TGTGCCAGCAGCGGAAAGCCTACGAACACTGAAGCTTTCTTT. It translates to CASSGKPTNTEAFF. Filled out from reference TRBV11-2 and TRBJ1-1, the complete variable domain reads EAGVAQSPRYKIIEKRQSVAFWCNPISGHATLYWYQQILGQGPKLLIQFQNNGVVDDSQLPKDRFSAERLKGVDSTLKIQPAKLEDSAVYLCASSGKPTNTEAFFGQGTRLTVV.